This T cell receptor beta chain appears in the sequencing data of a study of Ad26.COV2.S vaccination and SARS-CoV-2 variants (dated by TCRdb to about 2021). In terms of the full investigation: Vaccine-arm donors came from COV1001, a multicentre, randomized, double-blind, placebo-controlled phase I-IIa trial of Ad26.COV2.S in healthy adults. The specificity and breadth of SARS-CoV-2-reactive T cell receptors after Ad26.COV2.S vaccination were assessed by TCRbeta repertoire sequencing. Trial participants were randomized into five groups of five, in which low-dose or high-dose Ad26.COV2.S was given once or twice, or placebo was given on both occasions. The TCR-sequenced set comprised around 30 samples: some 19 Ad26.COV2.S vaccine recipients, 5 placebo recipients and 8 SARS-CoV-2 convalescent individuals. Blinding of investigators to trial group allocation was maintained during experiments and outcome assessment. Ad26.COV2.S was administered intramuscularly at 5 x 10^10 or 1 x 10^11 viral particles, either as a single shot or as two shots given 56 days apart.

The sample's treatment or condition label is to be understood as: roughly 19 received Ad26.COV2.S at low or high dose, single or two shots; about 5 received placebo; per-sample allocation not given. Repertoires of vaccine and placebo recipients were sequenced from samples collected on day 63 after the first injection. In Cohort 1b, around 25 adults aged 18-55 years were enrolled at a single site in Boston, USA, between 29 July and 7 August 2020. Ad26.COV2.S was a replication-incompetent adenovirus type 26 vector expressing a prefusion-stabilized SARS-CoV-2 spike protein from the original Wuhan strain. The immunoSEQ Assay was used to sequence TCRbeta CDR3 regions. After extraction, genomic DNA underwent amplification by bias-controlled multiplex PCR, followed by high-throughput sequencing. On the authors' methods: To quantify the absolute abundance of every unique TCRbeta CDR3 region, sequences were collapsed and filtered. T cell fraction was estimated by normalizing TCRbeta template counts to usable DNA, which was measured by amplifying reference genes present in all nucleated cells. Repertoire TCRs were annotated as SARS-CoV-2-specific when V gene, CDR3 amino acid sequence and J gene were exactly matched to a known reactive TCR set. The reference SARS-CoV-2 TCR set came from MIRA and was filtered for enrichment in COVID-19-positive ImmuneCODE repertoires, removing public or cross-reactive TCRs. Using the MIRA antigens, annotated TCRs were further analysed by specific ORF or by position within an ORF. Depth was the summed frequency of annotated unique rearrangements, while breadth was defined as annotated unique rearrangements over total unique productive rearrangements. TCR breadth was compared between groups using two-sided Wilcoxon rank-sum tests. The immuneACCESS repertoire file appears here via TCRdb, limited to in-frame rearrangements. These files lack a portion of the clones; in checked studies, under half of the deficit traces to unresolved V genes, and the cause of the others is not known. That table is the source of V, J and clone size, and D and trimming were worked out from the DNA. This sample gives under 550,000 clones in total; about nine tenths of them show up just once. Of the sample, 12% falls within the top ten clones.

To note about this clone: Which antigen it targets is not known. No much larger clonotype is one base removed from it; base qualities were not supplied.

What the study reported, not specific to this receptor: After vaccination, substantial breadth of spike-specific CD8+ and CD4+ T cell responses was reported. Compared with placebo recipients, Ad26.COV2.S recipients showed higher spike-specific TCR breadth (P = 0.0014). Non-spike TCR breadth was comparable between vaccine and placebo recipients, consistent with the vaccine containing only spike. Comparing responses between vaccine doses or regimens was not something the study was powered to do. The authors noted that total T cell responses may have been underestimated by the TCR breadth and depth analyses.

The source is a person between 18 and 65 years old who received the Ad26.COV2.S COVID-19 vaccine or a placebo. Sequencing used peripheral blood, obtained in a trial of Ad26.COV2.S vaccine versus placebo.

The base sequence is TGTGCCAGCAGCCAATTGGCGGCAGGGACCTATGGCTACACCTTC. Its protein reads: CASSQLAAGTYGYTF. In this chain, TRBV4-2 is recombined with TRBJ1-2; a tentative D match to TRBD1 spans 5 bases. Sequences LGHNA (CDR1) and YNFKEQ (CDR2) are obtained from the germline V gene. There are 15 amino acids in the CDR3, from cysteine to phenylalanine inclusive. The kept DNA is CDR3 alone, 45 bases in frame from the first base. V is shortened by 2 bases, J by 4 bases, and the region joining them spans 14 bases.